The rows below give T cell receptor beta chains drawn from one sample of a study of CXCR3-negative and CXCR3-positive naive CD8 T cells. TCRdb re-called the 5' RACE reads and catalogs CDR3 proteins one per entry, DNA excluded. The sample table includes roughly 24,000 distinct CDR3 sequences. The sequenced sample was naive CXCR3- CD8+ T cells from blood. These receptors were collected from a human donor in good health. Some clones in this sample may be carry-over from other donors' samples. Both conserved end residues are part of each CDR3. Size is omitted from some rows. Given values are once, few, many or a class for expanded clones.

CASSQSTSSGINQPQHF	.	TRBJ1-5	TRBV23-1
CASSSNNRLDTEAFF	.	TRBJ1-1	TRBV28
CASSLGGLDRANYGYTF	.	TRBJ1-2	TRBV11-2
CASSLLGTANQPQHF	.	TRBJ1-5	TRBV5-1
CASSLYRNTGELFF	.	TRBJ2-2	TRBV7-3
CASSAAGAGEAQYF	.	TRBJ2-5	TRBV9
CASSLVRVSPSGANVLTF	.	TRBJ2-6	TRBV7-9
CASSPGGRGSFGAYNEQFF	.	TRBJ2-1	TRBV6-2/TRBV6-3
CASSDGSEEPLHF	.	TRBJ1-6	TRBV7-9
CSVEALDTTSGGPPYNEQFF	.	TRBJ2-1	TRBV29-1
CASSLLPGLAGGSTGELFF	.	TRBJ2-2	TRBV27
CASSGRGAGTEAFF	.	TRBJ1-1	TRBV25-1
CASSSWTSSYTDTQYF	.	TRBJ2-3	TRBV7-2
CSVLSPTEAFF	.	TRBJ1-1	TRBV29-1
CSVPPLEEDYGYTF	.	TRBJ1-2	TRBV29-1
CSARDTTSGPDMETQYF	.	TRBJ2-5	TRBV20-1
CSASAQGSITEAFF	.	TRBJ1-1	TRBV20-1
CASSDEDAGELFF	.	TRBJ2-2	TRBV6-4
CASSHPREANQPQHF	.	TRBJ1-5	TRBV6-2/TRBV6-3
CASTPDEGRSYNEQFF	.	TRBJ2-1	TRBV7-9
CASSQDDNHGEKLFF	medium-sized	TRBJ1-4	TRBV4-3
CSVEASLGTRGITQYF	.	TRBJ2-3	TRBV29-1
CASSPSSGERSYEQYF	.	TRBJ2-7	TRBV27
CAPVDRNQETQYF	.	TRBJ2-5	TRBV15
CASSPGRVSEQYF	.	TRBJ2-7	TRBV6-6
CATSRGQGADEQFF	.	TRBJ2-1	TRBV15
CASSSPTGSYNEQFF	.	TRBJ2-1	TRBV7-6
CASSGMGQGSYEQYF	.	TRBJ2-7	TRBV7-8
CASSQGRTETYEQYF	.	TRBJ2-7	TRBV23-1
CASSYVAGLAEQFF	.	TRBJ2-1	TRBV7-2
CASSRTGANYGYTF	.	TRBJ1-2	TRBV14
CSGRDSISYEQYF	.	TRBJ2-7	TRBV29-1
CASSLSGETDTQYF	.	TRBJ2-3	TRBV6-2/TRBV6-3
CASSYSPGGSYNEQFF	.	TRBJ2-1	TRBV6-5
CASKAPNTGELFF	.	TRBJ2-2	TRBV28
CASSYSGNRGISTDTQYF	.	TRBJ2-3	TRBV6-5
CASGSKRDTQYF	.	TRBJ2-3	TRBV12-3/TRBV12-4
CASRTAEGAGANVLTF	.	TRBJ2-6	TRBV7-9
CASTRTGPSYGYTF	.	TRBJ1-2	TRBV12-3/TRBV12-4
CSVSGLLWEQYF	.	TRBJ2-7	TRBV29-1
CSARERRTENYGYTF	.	TRBJ1-2	TRBV20-1
CASSQGSTSNQPQHF	medium-sized	TRBJ1-5	TRBV4-1